Listed below are T cell receptor beta chains from one sample, sequenced in a study of blood T cell repertoires in COVID-19. Profiling relied on immunoSEQ multiplex PCR, and the TCRdb table lists in-frame clones only, not all of them. The sample holds fewer than 200,000 clones; 65% to 85% are singletons and the top ten take 9.1%. The specimen was peripheral blood. These receptors came from an elderly woman with active or convalescent COVID-19. CDR3s leave out the opening cysteine and the closing phenylalanine or tryptophan.

>TRBV10-1|13
ASSESGQGKETQY
>TRBV18|16
ASSVDLPGVLAKNIQY
>TRBV4-1|14
ASSLPTSGARDTQY
>TRBV7-2|13
ASSPGTGSPVGYT
>TRBV6-2/TRBV6-3|14
ASSSSLPPNPYEQY
>TRBV18|13
ASSPRRGLGYGYT
>TRBV6-5|13
ASTLQWGVTDTQY
>TRBV4-3|13
ASSQDGRGNEKLF
>TRBV15|14
ATSRAGGGQNGEQF
>TRBV18|14
ASSPRAGRVFTEAF
>TRBV18|14
ASSRGPSEGNSPLH
>TRBV30|12
AWSGGVAKNIQY
>TRBV11-2|14
ASSSHRDSLPYEQY
>TRBV5-1|14
ASSRDRVPSLPEAF
>TRBV19|14
ASSIVGEIPIYGYT
>TRBV6-5|13
ASLPGLGSPAEQF
>TRBV9|13
ASSVSGGYADTQY
>TRBV6-5|10
ASSRSQGPQH
>TRBV5-6|13
ASNTVFFQNTEAF
>TRBV11-2|16
ASTLSRSRGQGSEKLF
>TRBV7-2|13
ASSTMIANSYGYT
>TRBV21-1|17
ASSGRQRGSPATNEKLF
>TRBV12-5|14
ASGFPSDREDEKLF
>TRBV19|13
ASTPGGNYNSPLH
>TRBV18|14
ASSPGTLSGGTEAF
>TRBV6-2/TRBV6-3|12
ASSYLVGGTEAF
>TRBV4-3|14
ASSQDGSSYNSPLH
>TRBV11-2|11
ASSLGAVDGYT
>TRBV2|12
ASSVEGGYQPQH
>TRBV7-2|14
ASSLEGGGVGYGYT
>TRBV5-6|11
ASSLDQGSPLH
>TRBV6-5|12
ASSPGTGSYEQY
>TRBV19|12
ASSIPGWNTEAF
>TRBV7-2|15
ASSEDRPANYNSPLH
>TRBV19|13
ASSTRTGKGPEAF
>TRBV6-5|13
ASRAGQGADYGYT
>TRBV29-1|12
SVEKDRLNTEAF
>TRBV11-2|11
ASSSLSTHTQY
>TRBV10-2|14
ASSDPVQGSKNIQY
>TRBV13|12
ASSLLGNQETQY
>TRBV5-1|13
ASSSGGISGNEQF
>TRBV4-3|9
ASKGAYGYT
>TRBV11-2|13
ASSKADGQGYGYT
>TRBV7-2|11
ASSMGGANEQF
>TRBV2|12
ASSGGAANQPQH